This T cell receptor beta chain was identified during a study of shared clonotypes between healthy human individuals. Study results and limitations: Among several donors, roughly 5.5% of naive CD4 clonotypes were found in common.

Remarks on this clone: No antigen is known for it.

CD45RO negativity and positive selection for CCR7 defined naive CD8 cells, a population that excluded terminally differentiated effector memory CD45RA+ cells. Original methodology: For the immunoSEQ data, sequences were junction-only without quality scores, so filtering differed. Measured with immunoSEQ multiplex PCR; TCRdb has only the in-frame clones, and not every one. The V and J calls and the clone size are those of that table, but D and trimming were determined from the DNA. This table has around 2.1 million clones, about 92% appearing once. Sequenced sample: naive CD8+ T cells from PBMCs. This receptor was taken from a man younger than 35 in good health. Some clones in this sample may be carry-over from other donors' samples.

CDR3 DNA: TGTGCCAGCAGTTTCACATATAGCAATCAGCCCCAGCATTTT. Its protein is CASSFTYSNQPQHF. The rearrangement uses TRBV28 and TRBJ1-5, with D unresolved. With 3 bases removed from V and 0 bases from J, the gap between germline ends came to 6 bases. Germline CDR1 is MDHEN and CDR2 is SYDVKM. The CDR3 totals 14 residues.